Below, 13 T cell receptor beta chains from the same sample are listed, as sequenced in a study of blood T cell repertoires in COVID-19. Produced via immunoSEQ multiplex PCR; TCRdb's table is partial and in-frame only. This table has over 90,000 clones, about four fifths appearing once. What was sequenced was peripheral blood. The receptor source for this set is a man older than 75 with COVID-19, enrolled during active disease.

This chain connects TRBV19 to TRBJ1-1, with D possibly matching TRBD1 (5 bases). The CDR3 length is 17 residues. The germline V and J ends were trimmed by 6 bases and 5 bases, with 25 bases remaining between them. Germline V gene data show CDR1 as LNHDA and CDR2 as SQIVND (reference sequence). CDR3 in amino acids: CASSPKTPGLLGTEAFF. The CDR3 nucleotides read TGTGCCAGTAGCCCGAAGACCCCGGGACTCCTAGGGACTGAAGCTTTCTTT.

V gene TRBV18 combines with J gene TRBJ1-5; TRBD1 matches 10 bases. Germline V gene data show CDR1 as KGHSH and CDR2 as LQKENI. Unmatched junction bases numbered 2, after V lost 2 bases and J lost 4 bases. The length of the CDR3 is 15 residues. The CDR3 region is CASSPDRGQNQPQHF. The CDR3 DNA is TGTGCCAGCTCACCAGACAGGGGGCAAAATCAGCCCCAGCATTTT.

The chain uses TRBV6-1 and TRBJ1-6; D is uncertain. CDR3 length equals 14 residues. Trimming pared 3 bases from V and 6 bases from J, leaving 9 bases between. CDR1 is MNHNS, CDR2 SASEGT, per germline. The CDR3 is CASSDRRGNSPLHF. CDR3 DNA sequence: TGTGCCAGCAGTGACAGGCGGGGTAATTCACCCCTCCACTTT.

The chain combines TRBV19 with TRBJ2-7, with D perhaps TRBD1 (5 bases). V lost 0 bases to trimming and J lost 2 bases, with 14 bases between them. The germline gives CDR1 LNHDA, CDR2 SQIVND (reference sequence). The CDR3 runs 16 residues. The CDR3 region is CASSIDRTARAYEQYF. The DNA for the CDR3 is TGTGCCAGTAGTATAGATCGAACAGCCAGGGCCTACGAGCAGTACTTC.

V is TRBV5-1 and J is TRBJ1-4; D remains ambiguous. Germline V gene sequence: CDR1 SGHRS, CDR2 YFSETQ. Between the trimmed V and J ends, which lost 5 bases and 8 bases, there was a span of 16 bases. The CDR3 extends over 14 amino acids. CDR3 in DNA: TGCGCCAGCAGGGCCGGGGATCGGAAAGAAAAACTGTTTTTT. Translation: CASRAGDRKEKLFF.

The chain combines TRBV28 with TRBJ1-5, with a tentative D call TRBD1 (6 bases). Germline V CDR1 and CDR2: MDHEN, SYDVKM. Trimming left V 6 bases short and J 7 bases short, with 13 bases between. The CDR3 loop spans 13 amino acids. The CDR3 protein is CASSGRGSQPQHF. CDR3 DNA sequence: TGTGCCAGCAGCGGCAGGGGCTCACAGCCCCAGCATTTT.

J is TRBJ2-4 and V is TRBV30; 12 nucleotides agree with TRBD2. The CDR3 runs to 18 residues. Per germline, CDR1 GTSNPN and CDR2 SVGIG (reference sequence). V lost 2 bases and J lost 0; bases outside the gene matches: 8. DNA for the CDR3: TGTGCCTGGAGTCAACTAGCGGGAGGAACCCTAGCCAAAAACATTCAGTACTTC. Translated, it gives CAWSQLAGGTLAKNIQYF. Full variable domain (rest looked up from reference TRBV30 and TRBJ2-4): SQTIHQWPATLVQPVGSPLSLECTVEGTSNPNLYWYRQAAGRGLQLLFYSVGIGQISSEVPQNLSASRPQDRQFILSSKKLLLSDSGFYLCAWSQLAGGTLAKNIQYFGAGTRLSVL.

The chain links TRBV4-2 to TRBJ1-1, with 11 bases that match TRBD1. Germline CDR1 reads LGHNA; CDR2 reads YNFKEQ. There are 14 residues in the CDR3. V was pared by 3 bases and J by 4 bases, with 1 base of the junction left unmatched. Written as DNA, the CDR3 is TGTGCCAGCAGCCAGGACAGGGGGCCCACTGAAGCTTTCTTT. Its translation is CASSQDRGPTEAFF.

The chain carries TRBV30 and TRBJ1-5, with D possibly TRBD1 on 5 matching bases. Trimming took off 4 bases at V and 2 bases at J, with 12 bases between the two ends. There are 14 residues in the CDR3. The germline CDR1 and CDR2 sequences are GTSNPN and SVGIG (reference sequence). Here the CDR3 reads CAWTYEGGNQPQHF. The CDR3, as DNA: TGTGCCTGGACCTACGAAGGGGGCAATCAGCCCCAGCATTTT.

DNA for the CDR3: TGTGCCAGCAGTTTCCAGGCAGCAGGCTATGGCTACACCTTC. Residues: CASSFQAAGYGYTF. The rearrangement joins TRBV28 to TRBJ1-2; D unresolved. CDR3 length: 14 amino acids. The V end was cut by 3 bases, the J end by 4 bases, with 12 bases between. Germline assignment: CDR1 MDHEN and CDR2 SYDVKM.

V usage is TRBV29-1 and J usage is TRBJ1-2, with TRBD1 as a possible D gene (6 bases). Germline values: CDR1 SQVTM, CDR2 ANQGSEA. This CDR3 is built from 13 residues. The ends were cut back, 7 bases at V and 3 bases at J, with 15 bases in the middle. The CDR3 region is CSGYTGGDYGYTF. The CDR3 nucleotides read TGCAGCGGTTATACGGGGGGCGACTATGGCTACACCTTC.

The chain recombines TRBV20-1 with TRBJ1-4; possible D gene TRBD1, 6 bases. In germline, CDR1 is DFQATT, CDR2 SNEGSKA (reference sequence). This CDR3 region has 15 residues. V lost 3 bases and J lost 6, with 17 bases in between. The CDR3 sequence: CSASPLGGGYEKLFF. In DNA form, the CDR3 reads TGCAGTGCTAGTCCCCTAGGGGGTGGCTATGAAAAACTGTTTTTT.

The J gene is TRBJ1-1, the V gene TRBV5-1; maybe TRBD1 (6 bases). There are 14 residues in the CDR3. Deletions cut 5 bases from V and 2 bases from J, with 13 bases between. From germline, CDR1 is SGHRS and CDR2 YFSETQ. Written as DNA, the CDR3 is TGCGCCAGCAGGCGACAGGAACTTAACACTGAAGCTTTCTTT. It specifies CASRRQELNTEAFF.